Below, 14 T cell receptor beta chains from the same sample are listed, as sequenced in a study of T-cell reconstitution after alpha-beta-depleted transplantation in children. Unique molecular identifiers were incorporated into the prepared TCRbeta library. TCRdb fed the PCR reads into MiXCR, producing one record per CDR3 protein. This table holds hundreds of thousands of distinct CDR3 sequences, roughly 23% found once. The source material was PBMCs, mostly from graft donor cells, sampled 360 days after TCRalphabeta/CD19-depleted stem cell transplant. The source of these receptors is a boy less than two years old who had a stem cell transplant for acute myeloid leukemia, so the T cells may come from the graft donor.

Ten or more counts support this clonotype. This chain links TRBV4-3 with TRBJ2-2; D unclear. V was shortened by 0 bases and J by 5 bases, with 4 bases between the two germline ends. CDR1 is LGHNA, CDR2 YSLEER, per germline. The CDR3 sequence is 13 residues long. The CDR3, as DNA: TGCGCCAGCAGCCAAGATTATACCGGGGAGCTGTTTTTT. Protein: CASSQDYTGELFF.

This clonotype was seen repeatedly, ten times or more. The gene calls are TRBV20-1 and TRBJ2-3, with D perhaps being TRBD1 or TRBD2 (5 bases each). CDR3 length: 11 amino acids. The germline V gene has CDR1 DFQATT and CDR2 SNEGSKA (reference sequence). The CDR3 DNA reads TGCTGGTTGGGGGTAGAAGATACGCAGTATTTT. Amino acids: CWLGVEDTQYF.

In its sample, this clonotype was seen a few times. The CDR3 DNA sequence: TGTGCCAGCAGGGGGCTAGGTGGGGAGCAGTTCTTC. Translation: CASRGLGGEQFF. The chain carries TRBV7-9 and TRBJ2-1; TRBD1 is a possible D gene (5 bases). The CDR3 loop spans 12 amino acids. The V end was cut by 6 bases, the J end by 10 bases, with 13 bases between. Germline assignment: CDR1 SEHNR and CDR2 FQNEAQ (reference sequence).

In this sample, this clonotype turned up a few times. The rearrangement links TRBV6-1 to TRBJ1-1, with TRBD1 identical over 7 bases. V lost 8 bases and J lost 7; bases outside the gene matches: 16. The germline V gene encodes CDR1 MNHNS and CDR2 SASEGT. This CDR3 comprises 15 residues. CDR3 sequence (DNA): TGTGCCAGCCTAGGGGGCTCGGACGGGGGTTTTGAAGCTTTCTTT. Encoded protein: CASLGGSDGGFEAFF.

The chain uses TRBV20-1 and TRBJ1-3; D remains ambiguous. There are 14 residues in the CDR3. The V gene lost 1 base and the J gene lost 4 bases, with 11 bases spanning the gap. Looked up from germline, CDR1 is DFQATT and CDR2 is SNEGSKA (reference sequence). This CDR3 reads CSARGPDGGNTIYF. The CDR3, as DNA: TGCAGTGCTAGAGGGCCAGACGGCGGAAACACCATATATTTT.

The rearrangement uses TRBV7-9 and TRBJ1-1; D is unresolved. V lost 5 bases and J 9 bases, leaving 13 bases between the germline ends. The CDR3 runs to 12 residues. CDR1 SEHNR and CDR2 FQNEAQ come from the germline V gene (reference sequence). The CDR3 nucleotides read TGTGCCAGCAGCCCCCCGCGAGTGAAAGCTTTCTTT. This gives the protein CASSPPRVKAFF.

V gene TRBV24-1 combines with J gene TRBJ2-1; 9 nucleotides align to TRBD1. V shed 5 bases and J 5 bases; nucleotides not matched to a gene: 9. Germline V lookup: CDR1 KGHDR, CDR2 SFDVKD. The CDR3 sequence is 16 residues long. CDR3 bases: TGTGCCACCAGTGGGATAGGGACAGGGAGGGACAATGAGCAGTTCTTC. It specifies CATSGIGTGRDNEQFF.

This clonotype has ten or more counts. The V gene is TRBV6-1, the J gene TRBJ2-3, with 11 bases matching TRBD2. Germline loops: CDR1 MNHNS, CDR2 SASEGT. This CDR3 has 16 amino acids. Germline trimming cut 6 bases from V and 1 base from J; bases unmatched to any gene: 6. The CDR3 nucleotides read TGTGCCAGCAGCCCAACGACTAGCGGGGGCACAGATACGCAGTATTTT. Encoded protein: CASSPTTSGGTDTQYF.

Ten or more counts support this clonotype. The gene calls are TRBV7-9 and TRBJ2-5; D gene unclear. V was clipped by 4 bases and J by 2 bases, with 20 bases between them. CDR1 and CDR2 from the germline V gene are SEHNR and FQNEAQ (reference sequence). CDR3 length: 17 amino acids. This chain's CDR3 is CASSSPVAAANQETQYF. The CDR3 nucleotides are TGTGCCAGCAGCTCCCCCGTGGCTGCCGCGAATCAAGAGACCCAGTACTTC.

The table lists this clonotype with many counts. The CDR3 is CASSSHWSGGPTSEQFF. As DNA, the CDR3 is TGTGCCAGCAGCTCCCATTGGAGCGGGGGGCCGACCAGTGAGCAGTTCTTC. The chain employs TRBV7-9 and TRBJ2-1; TRBD2 matches 9 bases. After removal of 4 bases from V and 9 bases from J, the junction contained 16 bases not matched to a gene. This CDR3 is built from 17 residues. The germline gives CDR1 SEHNR, CDR2 FQNEAQ (reference sequence).

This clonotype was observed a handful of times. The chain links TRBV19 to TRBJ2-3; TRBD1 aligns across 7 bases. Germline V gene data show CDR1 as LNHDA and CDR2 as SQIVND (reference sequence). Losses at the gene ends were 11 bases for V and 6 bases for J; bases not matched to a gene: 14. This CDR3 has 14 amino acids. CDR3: CASSGTASTDTQYF. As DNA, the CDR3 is TGTGCCTCCTCCGGGACAGCCTCAACGGATACGCAGTATTTT.

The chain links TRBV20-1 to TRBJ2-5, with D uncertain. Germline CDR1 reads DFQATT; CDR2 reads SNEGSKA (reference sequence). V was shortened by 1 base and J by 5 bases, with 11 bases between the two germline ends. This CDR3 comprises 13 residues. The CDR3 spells CSARVWSLETQYF. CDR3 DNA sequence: TGCAGTGCTAGAGTGTGGTCGTTGGAGACCCAGTACTTC.

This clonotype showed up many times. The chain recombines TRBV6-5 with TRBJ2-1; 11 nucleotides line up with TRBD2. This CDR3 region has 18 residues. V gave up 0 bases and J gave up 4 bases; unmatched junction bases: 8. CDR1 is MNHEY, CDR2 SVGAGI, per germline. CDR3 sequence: CASSYSTTSGGFYNEQFF. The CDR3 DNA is TGTGCCAGCAGTTACTCGACCACTAGCGGGGGTTTTTACAATGAGCAGTTCTTC.

DNA of the CDR3: TGTGCCACCAGCACAGACGGGGCTAGCACAGATACGCAGTATTTT. Amino acid sequence: CATSTDGASTDTQYF. This chain links TRBV15 with TRBJ2-3, with D tentatively TRBD1 or TRBD2 (5 bases each). In germline, CDR1 is LNHNV, CDR2 YYDKDF (reference sequence). V dropped 4 bases and J dropped 0 bases, with 11 bases sitting between them. CDR3 length: 15 amino acids.